A selection of T cell receptor beta chains follows, all from one sample in a study of CXCR3-negative and CXCR3-positive naive CD8 T cells. TCRdb reprocessed the 5' RACE reads and stores each CDR3 protein as one record, lacking DNA. This table lists approximately 66,000 distinct CDR3 sequences. The sequenced sample consisted of naive CXCR3- CD8+ T cells from blood. The receptors here all came from a human donor in good health. Some clones in this sample may be carry-over from other donors' samples. Both conserved end residues are part of each CDR3. Fields, in order: CDR3 length, clone size, V gene, J gene, CDR3 protein. Part of the rows lack a size; the others show once, few, many or a class for expanded clones.

len: 13
abundance: .
v_gene: TRBV29-1
j_gene: TRBJ1-5
CDR3aa: CSASDGYNQPQHF

len: 16
abundance: .
v_gene: TRBV12-3/TRBV12-4
j_gene: TRBJ2-7
CDR3aa: CASSPYGPGQGYEQYF

len: 15
abundance: .
v_gene: TRBV6-6
j_gene: TRBJ2-5
CDR3aa: CASLPRGDLGETQYF

len: 16
abundance: .
v_gene: TRBV5-1
j_gene: TRBJ2-5
CDR3aa: CASSLVASGIQETQYF

len: 13
abundance: .
v_gene: TRBV29-1
j_gene: TRBJ1-2
CDR3aa: CSGGTGGNYGYTF

len: 16
abundance: .
v_gene: TRBV7-6
j_gene: TRBJ2-1
CDR3aa: CASSLDSDGYRNEQFF

len: 15
abundance: .
v_gene: TRBV28
j_gene: TRBJ2-7
CDR3aa: CASRKGTGVLYEQYF

len: 15
abundance: .
v_gene: TRBV29-1
j_gene: TRBJ2-1
CDR3aa: CSGRSGTSGYNEQFF

len: 15
abundance: .
v_gene: TRBV28
j_gene: TRBJ2-3
CDR3aa: CASSLGNLYTDTQYF

len: 14
abundance: medium-sized
v_gene: TRBV7-9
j_gene: TRBJ2-3
CDR3aa: CASSLRTSGDTQYF

len: 12
abundance: .
v_gene: TRBV28
j_gene: TRBJ2-7
CDR3aa: CASSPTPYEQYF

len: 14
abundance: .
v_gene: TRBV7-9
j_gene: TRBJ2-3
CDR3aa: CASSPPLQTDTQYF

len: 21
abundance: .
v_gene: TRBV4-3
j_gene: TRBJ1-4
CDR3aa: CASSHDSTPGQGDATNEKLFF

len: 14
abundance: .
v_gene: TRBV9
j_gene: TRBJ2-6
CDR3aa: CASRGGSGANVLTF

len: 11
abundance: .
v_gene: TRBV20-1
j_gene: TRBJ2-7
CDR3aa: CSAGTSYEQYF

len: 14
abundance: .
v_gene: TRBV5-4
j_gene: TRBJ1-2
CDR3aa: CASSLDGGVYGYTF

len: 17
abundance: .
v_gene: TRBV11-2
j_gene: TRBJ2-2
CDR3aa: CASSLGLAGGPGGELFF

len: 14
abundance: .
v_gene: TRBV7-3
j_gene: TRBJ1-1
CDR3aa: CASSLRGTGSEAFF

len: 14
abundance: .
v_gene: TRBV7-9
j_gene: TRBJ2-7
CDR3aa: CASSLVGGRYEQYF

len: 16
abundance: .
v_gene: TRBV7-2
j_gene: TRBJ2-7
CDR3aa: CASSLDSGTGGIEQYF

len: 15
abundance: .
v_gene: TRBV20-1
j_gene: TRBJ1-1
CDR3aa: CSARDLPGMNTEAFF

len: 16
abundance: .
v_gene: TRBV7-9
j_gene: TRBJ2-1
CDR3aa: CASSLGGTTIYNEQFF

len: 15
abundance: .
v_gene: TRBV5-6
j_gene: TRBJ1-1
CDR3aa: CASSPYPGGGNEAFF

len: 15
abundance: .
v_gene: TRBV7-6
j_gene: TRBJ1-1
CDR3aa: CASSSLQGRNTEAFF

len: 14
abundance: .
v_gene: TRBV18
j_gene: TRBJ2-7
CDR3aa: CASSQSAFPYEQYF

len: 13
abundance: .
v_gene: TRBV6-5
j_gene: TRBJ1-1
CDR3aa: CASSPRASTEAFF

len: 15
abundance: .
v_gene: TRBV28
j_gene: TRBJ2-2
CDR3aa: CASSLLPGNTGELFF

len: 14
abundance: .
v_gene: TRBV6-2/TRBV6-3
j_gene: TRBJ1-1
CDR3aa: CASSYSTVNTEAFF

len: 15
abundance: .
v_gene: TRBV6-2/TRBV6-3
j_gene: TRBJ2-7
CDR3aa: CASSYSGTDGYEQYF

len: 14
abundance: .
v_gene: TRBV6-6
j_gene: TRBJ2-1
CDR3aa: CASSPSGRSNEQFF

len: 15
abundance: .
v_gene: TRBV14
j_gene: TRBJ2-5
CDR3aa: CASSLGDREEETQYF

len: 14
abundance: .
v_gene: TRBV20-1
j_gene: TRBJ2-1
CDR3aa: CSAINDRSNNEQFF

len: 15
abundance: .
v_gene: TRBV7-9
j_gene: TRBJ2-5
CDR3aa: CASSLPWTGLETQYF